The next 9 T cell receptor beta chains were all read from a single sample in a study of response to subunit inactivated influenza vaccine. A single record per CDR3 protein comes from TCRdb applying MiXCR to the RT-PCR reads. The data contain some 500,000 distinct CDR3 sequences, 25% of them singletons. The input for sequencing was CD4+ T cells sorted from PBMCs, taken around 5 days after vaccination. The receptors come from a man aged 45-65 years who received an inactivated influenza vaccine.

This clonotype was observed a handful of times. The chain links TRBV5-1 to TRBJ2-1; TRBD2 matches 12 bases. Per germline, CDR1 SGHRS and CDR2 YFSETQ. J gave up 0 bases and V 6 bases, and 7 bases lay outside the gene matches. The length of the CDR3 is 17 residues. The CDR3 reads CASTPGLAGSSYNEQFF. Written as DNA, the CDR3 is TGCGCCAGCACCCCGGGACTAGCGGGCAGCTCCTACAATGAGCAGTTCTTC.

The CDR3: CAWSKGRANEQFF. As DNA, the CDR3 is TGTGCCTGGAGTAAGGGCAGGGCCAATGAGCAGTTCTTC. V and J are TRBV30 and TRBJ2-1; possible D gene TRBD1, 5 bases. The CDR3 is made up of 13 amino acids. The V end was cut by 2 bases, the J end by 6 bases, with 11 bases between. Per germline, CDR1 GTSNPN and CDR2 SVGIG (reference sequence).

The V gene is TRBV20-1, the J gene TRBJ2-1; TRBD1 might be the D (7 bases). V was clipped by 0 bases and J by 7 bases, with 19 bases between them. Per germline, CDR1 DFQATT and CDR2 SNEGSKA (reference sequence). The CDR3 is 16 residues long. The CDR3 is CSARDTGWQGGNEQFF. The CDR3 DNA reads as TGCAGTGCTAGAGATACGGGTTGGCAGGGGGGAAATGAGCAGTTCTTC.

This clonotype was found a few times. The chain combines TRBV5-8 with TRBJ1-1, with TRBD1 as a possible D gene (6 bases). V was cut by 2 bases and J by 0 bases, with 14 bases left in between. Germline values: CDR1 SGHTS, CDR2 YDEGEE. There are 16 residues in the CDR3. CDR3 nucleotide sequence: TGTGCCAGCAGCTTCATGGACAGCTTAATGAACACTGAAGCTTTCTTT. Amino acids: CASSFMDSLMNTEAFF.

V usage is TRBV5-4 and J usage is TRBJ2-5, with D perhaps TRBD1 (6 bases). Germline V lookup: CDR1 SGHNT, CDR2 YYREEE (reference sequence). The CDR3 consists of 15 residues. The V end lost 0 bases, the J end lost 4 bases, and 13 bases lay between the germline ends. This CDR3 reads CASSLASRRGETQYF. The CDR3 DNA is TGTGCCAGCAGCTTGGCTTCCCGCAGGGGAGAGACCCAGTACTTC.

The chain recombines TRBV12-3 or TRBV12-4 with TRBJ1-5; D gene uncertain. The CDR3 runs 12 residues. Trimming pared 6 bases from V and 5 bases from J, leaving 8 bases between. The DNA for the CDR3 is TGTGCCAGCAGCCGCGTGGATCAGCCCCAGCATTTT. It yields the protein CASSRVDQPQHF.

This clonotype was observed a few times. The chain combines TRBV24-1 with TRBJ2-7; 7 bases line up with TRBD1. The CDR3 extends over 15 amino acids. The V and J ends lost 4 bases and 2 bases, in that order; junction bases with no gene match: 7. Germline V gene data show CDR1 as KGHDR and CDR2 as SFDVKD. The CDR3 sequence: CATSDTGTATYEQYF. The CDR3 nucleotides are TGTGCCACCAGTGACACCGGGACAGCGACCTACGAGCAGTACTTC.

A few counts support this clonotype. This sequence joins TRBV5-1 and TRBJ2-1; D is perhaps TRBD1 (5 bases). The CDR3 contains 17 residues. The germline V and J ends were trimmed by 9 bases and 3 bases, with 25 bases remaining between them. CDR1 and CDR2 (germline): SGHRS, YFSETQ. The CDR3 nucleotides read TGCGCCAACCCCCTGAAGGGCTGTGCAGGGAACTACAATGAGCAGTTCTTC. Amino acid sequence: CANPLKGCAGNYNEQFF.

This clonotype occurred once. The CDR3 DNA sequence: TGCGCCAGCAGTGAAGGTAGCGGACAGGACTCCTACGAGCAGTACTTC. Encoded protein: CASSEGSGQDSYEQYF. This rearrangement joins TRBV10-1 to TRBJ2-7, with a tentative D call TRBD1 (7 bases). CDR3 length: 16 residues. Germline values: CDR1 WNHNN, CDR2 SYGVQD (reference sequence). V was trimmed by 3 bases and J by 0 bases, leaving 15 bases between them.